This T cell receptor (beta chain) was retrieved from a study of CD8+ T cells in alopecia areata. Study-wide results and caveats: Sequencing of scalp samples also captures resident alphabeta T cells of normal skin.

Both CD4+ and CD8+ T cells were separated by sorting PBMCs. Following RNA extraction, reverse transcription yielded cDNA that acted as the sequencing template. Sequencing used immunoSEQ multiplex PCR; TCRdb keeps in-frame clones, though not all of them. The sample records 90,000 to 120,000 clones, approximately 50% being singletons. A word on this clone: As yet, its antigen is unknown.

With 5 bases clipped from V and 7 bases from J, the junction kept 6 bases outside the gene matches. This CDR3 is built from 14 residues. From germline, CDR1 is SGHNT and CDR2 YYREEE (reference sequence). This chain joins TRBV5-4 and TRBJ1-4, with 9 bases identical to TRBD1. Material for sequencing was NKG2D-low CD8+ T cells sorted from blood. This sequence was found in a human donor with alopecia areata. The CDR3 DNA reads as TGTGCCAGCAGATCCGGGACAGGGCCTGAAAAACTGTTTTTT. Protein: CASRSGTGPEKLFF.